The 29 T cell receptor beta chains presented below share a single source sample, sequenced in a study of spatial heterogeneity in lung cancer. TCRdb ran MiXCR on the 5' RACE reads and lists one entry per CDR3 protein. This table holds about 22,000 distinct CDR3 sequences, approximately 4.4% found once. Described time point: sample taken at primary tumor resection. The input material, whole RNA from tumor, nontumor lung or frozen PBMC, was sequenced unsorted. The material was PBMCs, obtained at surgery. These receptors came from a male donor with early-stage non-small cell lung cancer.

There are many counts of this clonotype. The chain carries TRBV5-1 and TRBJ2-5; no clear D. This CDR3 is 15 amino acids long. V dropped 3 bases and J dropped 1 base, with 13 bases sitting between them. Germline V lookup: CDR1 SGHRS, CDR2 YFSETQ. The CDR3 sequence is CASSSPGRSQETQYF. The CDR3 DNA reads TGCGCCAGCAGCTCACCAGGACGGAGCCAAGAGACCCAGTACTTC.

This clonotype was seen at least ten times. The chain links TRBV20-1 to TRBJ2-5; D remains unclear. The CDR3 length is 11 residues. Germline CDR1 DFQATT, CDR2 SNEGSKA (reference sequence). The ends were cut back, 7 bases at V and 5 bases at J, with 11 bases in the middle. The CDR3 sequence: CSVLNGETQYF. The CDR3 nucleotides are TGCAGTGTTTTAAACGGCGAGACCCAGTACTTC.

By frequency in the sample, this clonotype is medium-sized. V and J are TRBV28 and TRBJ1-6; D gene unclear. CDR1 and CDR2 (germline): MDHEN, SYDVKM. V lost 5 bases to trimming and J lost 6 bases, with 2 bases between them. This CDR3 comprises 11 residues. This CDR3 is CASSLNSPLHF. The DNA of the CDR3 is TGTGCCAGCAGTCTTAATTCACCCCTCCACTTT.

In nucleotides, the CDR3 is TGTGCCAGTAGTATCCGTTCAGGGTTGACCTACGAGCAGTACTTC. Protein sequence: CASSIRSGLTYEQYF. This chain links TRBV19 with TRBJ2-7; possible D gene TRBD1, 5 bases. There are 15 residues in the CDR3. Trimming pared 3 bases from V and 2 bases from J, leaving 14 bases between. From germline, CDR1 is LNHDA and CDR2 SQIVND (reference sequence).

This clonotype was observed at least ten times. The rearrangement links TRBV20-1 to TRBJ1-2, with unresolved D. The V gene's germline CDR1 is DFQATT and CDR2 SNEGSKA (reference sequence). Between the trimmed V and J ends, which lost 3 bases and 2 bases, there was a span of 13 bases. CDR3 length: 14 amino acids. The CDR3 DNA reads TGCAGTGCTAGTCGGCCAGCCTTCAACTATGGCTACACCTTC. Translating it yields CSASRPAFNYGYTF.

This clonotype was counted a few times. The rearrangement uses TRBV7-2 and TRBJ1-5; the match to TRBD1 covers 9 bases. The germline V gene has CDR1 SGHTA and CDR2 FQGNSA. The CDR3 contains 16 residues. The ends lost 1 base at V and 8 bases at J; junction bases unmatched: 9. The CDR3 loop reads CASSLGSGTGIEPQHF. The CDR3 coding sequence is TGTGCCAGCAGCTTAGGTTCCGGGACAGGGATCGAGCCCCAGCATTTT.

The sample holds many counts of this clonotype. The rearrangement links TRBV6-4 to TRBJ1-1; D gene uncertain. The CDR3 contains 14 residues. CDR1 and CDR2 (germline): MRHNA, SNTAGT. The V end lost 0 bases, the J end lost 7 bases, and 12 bases lay between the germline ends. The CDR3 is CASSDSYVLGEAFF. CDR3 nucleotides: TGTGCCAGCAGTGACTCATATGTGTTGGGTGAAGCTTTCTTT.

This clonotype turned up a few times. The V gene is TRBV30, the J gene TRBJ2-3; no definite D call. V shed 5 bases and J shed 2 bases, with 14 bases lying between them. Germline V lookup: CDR1 GTSNPN, CDR2 SVGIG (reference sequence). The CDR3 runs 14 residues. CDR3 in DNA: TGTGCCTGGTTTAGAAAATCCTCCACAGATACGCAGTATTTT. It codes for CAWFRKSSTDTQYF.

The table lists this clonotype with many counts. The junction departs from the called germline gene at one end, perhaps through a read error. This sequence joins TRBV20-1 and TRBJ1-1; D ambiguous. Per germline, CDR1 DFQATT and CDR2 SNEGSKA (reference sequence). The CDR3 sequence is 14 residues long. CDR3 region: CSARGALEDTEAFF. In DNA form, the CDR3 reads TGCAGTGCAAGAGGAGCTCTCGAGGACACTGAAGCTTTCTTT.

This clonotype was observed at least ten times. The CDR3: CASSLRTLKSTDTQYF. The CDR3 region has the DNA TGTGCCAGTTCTCTACGGACCCTTAAGAGCACAGATACGCAGTATTTT. The rearrangement uses TRBV19 and TRBJ2-3, with D unresolved. The CDR3 consists of 16 residues. CDR1 LNHDA and CDR2 SQIVND come from the germline V gene (reference sequence). The germline V and J ends were trimmed by 8 bases and 0 bases, with 18 bases remaining between them.

This clonotype is categorized as hyperexpanded (1% or more). The chain couples TRBV7-6 to TRBJ2-7; no clear D gene. This CDR3 comprises 13 residues. The V end lost 5 bases, the J end lost 2 bases, and 10 bases lay between the germline ends. The germline V gene has CDR1 SGHVS and CDR2 FNYEAQ. CDR3 in DNA: TGTGCCAGCAGCCCCTACATTACCTACGAGCAGTACTTC. Translating it yields CASSPYITYEQYF. The full variable domain, in which reference TRBV7-6 and TRBJ2-7 provide the parts outside the CDR3, is GAGVSQSPRYKVTKRGQDVALRCDPISGHVSLYWYRQALGQGPEFLTYFNYEAQQDKSGLPNDRFSAERPEGSISTLTIQRTEQRDSAMYRCASSPYITYEQYFGPGTRLTVT.

There are many counts of this clonotype. The genes are TRBV7-6 and TRBJ2-5; D possibly matches TRBD1 or TRBD2 (5 bases each). Germline V gene sequence: CDR1 SGHVS, CDR2 FNYEAQ. V was cut by 5 bases and J by 5 bases, with 21 bases left in between. This CDR3 has 16 residues. For the CDR3, the DNA is TGTGCCAGCAGCCCCCGGGGCGACAGTTCTCGGGAGACCCAGTACTTC. Translating gives CASSPRGDSSRETQYF.

In its sample, this clonotype was seen many times. V gene TRBV29-1 combines with J gene TRBJ1-2, with D tentatively TRBD1 (6 bases). V was pared by 0 bases and J by 4 bases, with 12 bases between. Germline V gives CDR1 SQVTM, CDR2 ANQGSEA. The CDR3 runs 14 residues. The CDR3 loop is CSVEDHGGGYGYTF. The DNA for the CDR3 is TGCAGCGTTGAAGATCATGGAGGGGGCTATGGCTACACCTTC.

At least ten counts were recorded for this clonotype. The chain links TRBV11-2 to TRBJ2-2, with 9 bases matching TRBD2. After removal of 4 bases from V and 3 bases from J, the junction contained 12 bases not matched to a gene. The CDR3 totals 18 residues. From germline, CDR1 is SGHAT and CDR2 FQNNGV. The CDR3 DNA is TGTGCCAGCAGCTCCGGACTAGCGTTTGTTCGGGACACCGGGGAGCTGTTTTTT. Protein: CASSSGLAFVRDTGELFF.

This clonotype was detected many times. V gene TRBV20-1 combines with J gene TRBJ1-4; possible D gene TRBD1, 6 bases. CDR3 length: 14 residues. The germline V and J ends were trimmed by 0 bases and 4 bases, with 9 bases remaining between them. Germline-derived CDR1 and CDR2 are DFQATT and SNEGSKA (reference sequence). CDR3 nucleotide sequence: TGCAGTGCTAGAGAGGGGGCGGGTAATGAAAAACTGTTTTTT. This sequence encodes CSAREGAGNEKLFF.

This clonotype was seen ten or more times. This chain connects TRBV7-6 to TRBJ2-5; D is uncertain. Per germline, CDR1 SGHVS and CDR2 FNYEAQ. The CDR3 extends over 11 amino acids. Trimming shortened V by 3 bases and J by 4 bases, and 3 bases separated the two germline ends. CDR3 nucleotide sequence: TGTGCCAGCAGCTTGATAGAGACCCAGTACTTC. Amino acid sequence: CASSLIETQYF.

This clonotype qualifies as medium-sized (0.01 to 0.1%). CDR3 in DNA: TGTGCCAGCACGGGGGAGGGAAGCACAGATACGCAGTATTTT. Its translation is CASTGEGSTDTQYF. The genes are TRBV2 and TRBJ2-3; TRBD2 aligns across 7 bases. V dropped 7 bases and J dropped 0; count of bases not matched to a gene: 4. The CDR3 loop spans 14 amino acids. Germline CDR1 SNHLY, CDR2 FYNNEI. Supplemented by reference TRBV2 and TRBJ2-3, the full variable domain reads EPEVTQTPSHQVTQMGQEVILRCVPISNHLYFYWYRQILGQKVEFLVSFYNNEISEKSEIFDDQFSVERPDGSNFTLKIRSTKLEDSAMYFCASTGEGSTDTQYFGPGTRLTVL.

There are a few counts of this clonotype. Here the CDR3 DNA reads TGCAGCGTTCCCGGGACAGGGGGGTGGGAGACCCAGTACTTC. It encodes CSVPGTGGWETQYF. The chain links TRBV29-1 to TRBJ2-5; 11 positions match TRBD1. V shed 5 bases and J 5 bases; nucleotides not matched to a gene: 7. Germline values: CDR1 SQVTM, CDR2 ANQGSEA. The CDR3 spans 14 residues.

The sample holds many counts of this clonotype. V is TRBV19 and J is TRBJ1-5; maybe TRBD1 (6 bases). Looked up from germline, CDR1 is LNHDA and CDR2 is SQIVND (reference sequence). The CDR3 consists of 15 residues. Trimming cost V 2 bases and J 6 bases, with 14 bases left between them. In DNA, the CDR3 is TGTGCCAGTAGTATAACAGGGAGTTGGATTCAGCCCCAGCATTTT. Amino acids: CASSITGSWIQPQHF.

This clonotype was observed a handful of times. The rearrangement joins TRBV6-4 to TRBJ2-1, with D unclear. Germline CDR1 and CDR2: MRHNA and SNTAGT. V lost 3 bases, J lost 0 bases, and 12 bases lay in between. This CDR3 contains 16 residues. The CDR3 loop reads CASSETTYTSYNEQFF. The CDR3 DNA sequence: TGTGCCAGCAGTGAAACGACATATACCTCCTACAATGAGCAGTTCTTC.

This clonotype ranks as medium-sized. The chain carries TRBV12-3 or TRBV12-4 and TRBJ2-1, with a tentative D call TRBD1 (6 bases). The CDR3 is 13 residues long. The V and J ends lost 3 bases and 6 bases respectively, with 9 bases between them. The CDR3 sequence: CASSFNRVNEQFF. The CDR3 DNA sequence: TGTGCCAGCAGTTTTAACAGGGTCAATGAGCAGTTCTTC.

In its sample, this clonotype was seen many times. The rearrangement uses TRBV6-1 and TRBJ1-6; a possible D gene is TRBD1 (5 bases). There are 13 residues in the CDR3. Trimming shortened V by 6 bases and J by 14 bases, and 17 bases separated the two germline ends. Germline lookup yields CDR1 MNHNS and CDR2 SASEGT. CDR3 bases: TGTGCCAGCAGCCCGGTACAGGAAGGGGCCCTCCACTTT. It is translated as CASSPVQEGALHF.

This clonotype appeared many times. At one of its ends the junction is not consistent with the germline gene, which may arise from a read error. This chain joins TRBV27 and TRBJ2-2; D is unclear. Per the germline V gene, CDR1 is MNHEY and CDR2 is SMNVEV (reference sequence). The CDR3 loop spans 13 amino acids. For the CDR3, the DNA is TGTGCCAGCAGTTTATCGAACCCCGGGGAGCTGTTTTTT. Translating it yields CASSLSNPGELFF.

This clonotype was seen many times. The chain employs TRBV11-3 and TRBJ2-2; tentatively, D is TRBD2 (6 bases). This CDR3 has 15 residues. CDR1 SGHNT and CDR2 YENEEA come from the germline V gene. The ends were cut back, 3 bases at V and 3 bases at J, with 11 bases in the middle. The CDR3 here is CASSLSGGHTGELFF. DNA of the CDR3: TGTGCCAGCAGCTTGAGCGGAGGGCACACCGGGGAGCTGTTTTTT.

The sample holds many counts of this clonotype. This chain links TRBV28 with TRBJ1-5; no reliable D call. Germline CDR1 and CDR2: MDHEN and SYDVKM. This CDR3 has 12 residues. Trimming removed 7 bases at V and 0 bases at J, with 4 bases between. The CDR3 loop reads CASKDSNQPQHF. CDR3 in DNA: TGTGCCAGCAAAGATAGCAATCAGCCCCAGCATTTT.

This clonotype was counted many times. The rearrangement uses TRBV5-4 and TRBJ2-1; possibly TRBD1 for D (6 bases). V was pared by 0 bases and J by 2 bases, with 6 bases between. The germline CDR1 and CDR2 sequences are SGHNT and YYREEE (reference sequence). The CDR3 is 14 amino acids. The CDR3 sequence: CASSLDRAYNEQFF. DNA of the CDR3: TGTGCCAGCAGCTTGGACAGGGCCTACAATGAGCAGTTCTTC.

There are many counts of this clonotype. The chain uses TRBV6-2 or TRBV6-3 and TRBJ2-6, with no clear D. Germline V gene sequence: CDR1 MNHEY, CDR2 SVGEGT. This CDR3 spans 13 amino acids. Trimming removed 4 bases from V and 7 bases from J, with 8 bases in between. The CDR3 DNA follows: TGTGCCAGCAGTTCGTACGACGCCAACGTCCTGACTTTC. Protein product: CASSSYDANVLTF.

In the case of this clonotype: This may stem from a read error, because a much larger clone lies one nucleotide away. The chain uses TRBV15 and TRBJ2-7, with D perhaps TRBD1 (6 bases). CDR1 LNHNV and CDR2 YYDKDF come from the germline V gene (reference sequence). The CDR3 consists of 14 residues. CDR3 nucleotide sequence: TGTGCCACCAACAGAGAACAGGGTATCTACGAGCAGTACTTC. Translated: CATNREQGIYEQYF.

This clonotype came up many times. The genes are TRBV27 and TRBJ1-1; 8 bases are shared with TRBD1. Unmatched junction bases numbered 14, after V lost 4 bases and J lost 4 bases. The length of the CDR3 is 17 residues. Germline V CDR1 and CDR2: MNHEY, SMNVEV (reference sequence). CDR3 DNA sequence: TGTGCCAGCAGTTCCCACCTCGGCATCCAGGGGGCCACTGAAGCTTTCTTT. Its protein is CASSSHLGIQGATEAFF.